This T cell receptor (beta chain) was sequenced during a study of memory CD4+ T cells and cytomegalovirus serostatus. TCRdb keeps only in-frame clones here, not all; method: immunoSEQ multiplex PCR. The sample holds 40,000 or so clones, about three quarters seen once. V gave up 5 bases and J gave up 0 bases, with 13 bases separating them. The CDR3 spans 15 residues. The germline gives CDR1 MNHEY, CDR2 SVGAGI. Single viable CD3+CD4+CD8-CD45RO+ cells were sorted as the memory CD4+ T cells. This clonotype was sampled from an adult in good health and CMV-seronegative. Sequencing used memory CD4+ T cells from blood. The V gene is TRBV6-5, the J gene TRBJ1-1; D perhaps matches TRBD1 (6 bases). This chain's CDR3 is CASSRGGALNTEAFF. In nucleotides, the CDR3 is TGTGCCAGCAGTAGGGGGGGGGCCCTGAACACTGAAGCTTTCTTT.